This entry is about one TCR beta chain. What it recognizes is unknown. Tagging with unique molecular identifiers was applied to individual cDNA molecules. TCRdb re-called the 5' RACE reads through MiXCR, storing one row per CDR3 protein. The sample lists 87,000 or so distinct CDR3 sequences; about 14% were seen once. This CDR3 has 9 amino acids. V was clipped by 9 bases and J by 7 bases, with 4 bases between them. This sample is part of a study of early T cells in non-severe SARS-CoV-2 infection. The overall study: Unpaired chains resulted from sequencing bulk RNA of unsorted whole blood.

Study-level findings and limits: The VDJdb matching leaned toward anti-spike CD8 responses and overlooked private and CD4 specificities.

The chain couples TRBV12-3 or TRBV12-4 to TRBJ1-5; D is unclear. This TCR was recovered from an adult who was a healthcare worker with PCR-confirmed SARS-CoV-2 infection or an uninfected control (not recorded which). Sequencing was performed on whole blood. Here the CDR3 reads CARGQPQHF. DNA of the CDR3: TGTGCCAGGGGACAGCCCCAGCATTTT.